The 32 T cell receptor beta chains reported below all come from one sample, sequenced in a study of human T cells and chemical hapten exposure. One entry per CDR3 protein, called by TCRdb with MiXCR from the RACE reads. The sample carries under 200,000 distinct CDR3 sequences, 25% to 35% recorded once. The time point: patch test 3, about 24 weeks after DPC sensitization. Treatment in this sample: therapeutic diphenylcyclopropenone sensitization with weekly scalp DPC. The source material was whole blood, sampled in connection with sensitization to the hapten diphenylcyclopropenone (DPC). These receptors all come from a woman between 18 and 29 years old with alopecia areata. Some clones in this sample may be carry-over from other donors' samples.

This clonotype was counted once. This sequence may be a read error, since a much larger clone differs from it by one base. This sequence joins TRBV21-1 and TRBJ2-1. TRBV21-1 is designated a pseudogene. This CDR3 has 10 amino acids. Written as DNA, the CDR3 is TGTGCCAGCAGAGACAATGAGCAGTTCTTC. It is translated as CASRDNEQFF.

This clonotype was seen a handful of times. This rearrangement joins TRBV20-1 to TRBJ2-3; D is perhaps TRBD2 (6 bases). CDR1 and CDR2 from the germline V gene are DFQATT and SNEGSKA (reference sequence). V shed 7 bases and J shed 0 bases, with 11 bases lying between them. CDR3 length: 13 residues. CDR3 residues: CSGLGESTDTQYF. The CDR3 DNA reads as TGCAGTGGACTAGGGGAGAGCACAGATACGCAGTATTTT.

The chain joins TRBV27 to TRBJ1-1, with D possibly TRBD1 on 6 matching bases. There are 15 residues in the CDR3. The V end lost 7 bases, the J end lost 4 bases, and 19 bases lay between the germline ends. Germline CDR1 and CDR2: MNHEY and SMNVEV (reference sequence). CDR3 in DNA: TGTGCCAGCAATCCCCGCCAGGGGCTTTTCACTGAAGCTTTCTTT. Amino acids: CASNPRQGLFTEAFF.

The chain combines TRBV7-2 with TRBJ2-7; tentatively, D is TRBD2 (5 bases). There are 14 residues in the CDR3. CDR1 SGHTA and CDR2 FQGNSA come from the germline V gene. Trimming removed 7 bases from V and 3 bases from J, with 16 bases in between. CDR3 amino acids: CASTIPSGSYEQYF. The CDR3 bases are TGTGCCAGCACCATCCCCTCGGGGAGCTACGAGCAGTACTTC.

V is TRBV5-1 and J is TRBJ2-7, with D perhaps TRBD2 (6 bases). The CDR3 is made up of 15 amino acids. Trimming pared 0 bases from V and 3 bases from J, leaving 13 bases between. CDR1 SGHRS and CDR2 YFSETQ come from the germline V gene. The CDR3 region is CASSLVGPGDYEQYF. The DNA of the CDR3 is TGCGCCAGCAGCTTGGTAGGCCCGGGAGACTACGAGCAGTACTTC.

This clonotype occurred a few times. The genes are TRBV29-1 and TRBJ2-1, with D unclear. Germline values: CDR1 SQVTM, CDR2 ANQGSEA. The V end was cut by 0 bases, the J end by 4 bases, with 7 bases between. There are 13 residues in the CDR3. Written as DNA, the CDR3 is TGCAGCGTTGAAGAGCCGGATTACAATGAGCAGTTCTTC. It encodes CSVEEPDYNEQFF.

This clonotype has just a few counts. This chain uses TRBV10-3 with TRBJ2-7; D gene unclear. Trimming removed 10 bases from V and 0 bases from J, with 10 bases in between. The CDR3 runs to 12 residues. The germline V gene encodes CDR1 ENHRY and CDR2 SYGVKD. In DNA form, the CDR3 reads TGTGCCACCCAAGCCGACTCCTACGAGCAGTACTTC. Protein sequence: CATQADSYEQYF.

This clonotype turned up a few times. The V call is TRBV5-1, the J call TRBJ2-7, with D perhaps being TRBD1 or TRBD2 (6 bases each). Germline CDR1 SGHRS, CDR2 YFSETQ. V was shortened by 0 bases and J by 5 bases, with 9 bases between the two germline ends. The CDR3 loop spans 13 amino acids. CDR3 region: CASSLAGGHEQYF. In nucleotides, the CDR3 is TGCGCCAGCAGCTTGGCCGGGGGCCACGAGCAGTACTTC.

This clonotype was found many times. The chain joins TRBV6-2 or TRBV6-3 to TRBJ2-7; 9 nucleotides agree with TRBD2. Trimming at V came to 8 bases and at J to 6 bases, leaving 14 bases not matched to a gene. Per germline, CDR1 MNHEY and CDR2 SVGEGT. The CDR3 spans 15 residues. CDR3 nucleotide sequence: TGTGCCAGCGAGACCGGGACTAGCATGCCGGGCGAGCAGTACTTC. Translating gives CASETGTSMPGEQYF.

This CDR3 reads CAISESRQGADGYTF. The CDR3 coding sequence is TGTGCCATCAGTGAGTCGAGGCAGGGGGCGGATGGCTACACCTTC. The rearrangement links TRBV10-3 to TRBJ1-2; 8 bases are a match to TRBD1. The CDR3 extends over 15 amino acids. After removal of 0 bases from V and 6 bases from J, the junction contained 6 bases not matched to a gene. From germline, CDR1 is ENHRY and CDR2 SYGVKD.

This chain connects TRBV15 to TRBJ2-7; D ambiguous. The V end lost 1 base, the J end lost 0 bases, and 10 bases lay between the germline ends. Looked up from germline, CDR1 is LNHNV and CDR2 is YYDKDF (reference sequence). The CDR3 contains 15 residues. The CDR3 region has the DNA TGTGCCACCAGCAGAGGCAAGGAACCCTCCTACGAGCAGTACTTC. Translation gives CATSRGKEPSYEQYF.

The CDR3 bases are TGCGCCAGCAGAGGGGAGGGTTACCAAGAGACCCAGTACTTC. Its translation is CASRGEGYQETQYF. V gene TRBV5-1 combines with J gene TRBJ2-5; 7 nucleotides align to TRBD2. Germline V gene data show CDR1 as SGHRS and CDR2 as YFSETQ. The V and J ends lost 5 bases and 0 bases, in that order; junction bases with no gene match: 4. The CDR3 is 14 amino acids. The full variable domain, in which reference TRBV5-1 and TRBJ2-5 provide the parts outside the CDR3, is KAGVTQTPRYLIKTRGQQVTLSCSPISGHRSVSWYQQTPGQGLQFLFEYFSETQRNKGNFPGRFSGRQFSNSRSEMNVSTLELGDSALYLCASRGEGYQETQYFGPGTRLLVL.

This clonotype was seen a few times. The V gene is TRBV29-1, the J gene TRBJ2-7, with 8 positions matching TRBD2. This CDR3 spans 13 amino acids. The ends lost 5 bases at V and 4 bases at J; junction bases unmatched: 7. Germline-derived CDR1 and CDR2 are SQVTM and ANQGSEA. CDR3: CSVSSGRRYEQYF. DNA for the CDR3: TGCAGCGTTTCGAGCGGGAGAAGATACGAGCAGTACTTC.

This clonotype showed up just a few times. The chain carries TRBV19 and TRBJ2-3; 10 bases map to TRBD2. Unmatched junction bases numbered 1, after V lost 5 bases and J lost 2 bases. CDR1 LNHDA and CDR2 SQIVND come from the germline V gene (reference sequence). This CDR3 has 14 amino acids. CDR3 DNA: TGTGCCAGTAGTGGACTAGCGGACACAGATACGCAGTATTTT. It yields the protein CASSGLADTDTQYF.

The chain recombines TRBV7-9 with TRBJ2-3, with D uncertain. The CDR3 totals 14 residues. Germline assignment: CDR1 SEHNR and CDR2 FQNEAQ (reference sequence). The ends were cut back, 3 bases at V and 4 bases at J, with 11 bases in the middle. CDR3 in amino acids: CASSLASSADTQYF. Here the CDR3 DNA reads TGTGCCAGCAGCTTGGCATCATCTGCAGATACGCAGTATTTT.

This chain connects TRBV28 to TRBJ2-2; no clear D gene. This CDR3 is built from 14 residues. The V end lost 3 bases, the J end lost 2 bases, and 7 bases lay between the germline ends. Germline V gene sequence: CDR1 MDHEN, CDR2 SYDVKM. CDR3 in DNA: TGTGCCAGCAGTTTCGCCCCTAACACCGGGGAGCTGTTTTTT. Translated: CASSFAPNTGELFF. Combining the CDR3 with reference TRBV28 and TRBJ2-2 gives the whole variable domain DVKVTQSSRYLVKRTGEKVFLECVQDMDHENMFWYRQDPGLGLRLIYFSYDVKMKEKGDIPEGYSVSREKKERFSLILESASTNQTSMYLCASSFAPNTGELFFGEGSRLTVL.

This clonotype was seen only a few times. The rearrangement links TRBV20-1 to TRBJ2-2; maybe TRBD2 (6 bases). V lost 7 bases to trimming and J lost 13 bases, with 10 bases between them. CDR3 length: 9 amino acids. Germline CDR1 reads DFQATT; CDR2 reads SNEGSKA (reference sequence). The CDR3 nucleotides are TGCAGTGTTAGGCGGGGGCTGTTTTTT. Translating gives CSVRRGLFF.

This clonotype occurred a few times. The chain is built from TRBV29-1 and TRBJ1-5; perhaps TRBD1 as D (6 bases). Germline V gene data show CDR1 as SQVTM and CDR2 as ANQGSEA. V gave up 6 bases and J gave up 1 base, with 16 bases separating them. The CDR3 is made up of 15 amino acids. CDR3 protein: CSVQMGGASNQPQHF. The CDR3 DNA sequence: TGCAGCGTCCAGATGGGGGGGGCGAGCAATCAGCCCCAGCATTTT.

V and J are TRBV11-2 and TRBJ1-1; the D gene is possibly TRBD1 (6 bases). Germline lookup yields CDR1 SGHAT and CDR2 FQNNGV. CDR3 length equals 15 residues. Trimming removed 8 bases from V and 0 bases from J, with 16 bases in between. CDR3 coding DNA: TGTGCCAGCGTGGGCAGGGGTAGAATGAACACTGAAGCTTTCTTT. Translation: CASVGRGRMNTEAFF.

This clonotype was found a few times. CDR3 in amino acids: CASSAWRGSTEAFF. As DNA, the CDR3 is TGCGCCAGCAGCGCATGGAGGGGGAGCACTGAAGCTTTCTTT. The chain uses TRBV4-3 and TRBJ1-1; perhaps TRBD1 as D (6 bases). Germline CDR1 LGHNA, CDR2 YSLEER. The germline V and J ends were trimmed by 5 bases and 4 bases, with 14 bases remaining between them. CDR3 length: 14 residues.

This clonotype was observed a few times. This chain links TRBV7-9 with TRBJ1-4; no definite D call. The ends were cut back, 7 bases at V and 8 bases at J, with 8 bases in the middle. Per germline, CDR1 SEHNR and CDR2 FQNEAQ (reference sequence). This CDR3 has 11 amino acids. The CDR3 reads CASNKNEKLFF. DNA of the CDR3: TGTGCCAGCAACAAAAACGAAAAACTGTTTTTT.

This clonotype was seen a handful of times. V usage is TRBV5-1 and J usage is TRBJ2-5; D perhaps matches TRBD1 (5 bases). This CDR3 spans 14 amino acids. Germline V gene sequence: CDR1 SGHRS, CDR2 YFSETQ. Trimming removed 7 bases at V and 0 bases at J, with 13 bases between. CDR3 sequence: CASEAGPHQETQYF. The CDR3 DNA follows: TGCGCCAGCGAGGCAGGGCCTCACCAAGAGACCCAGTACTTC.

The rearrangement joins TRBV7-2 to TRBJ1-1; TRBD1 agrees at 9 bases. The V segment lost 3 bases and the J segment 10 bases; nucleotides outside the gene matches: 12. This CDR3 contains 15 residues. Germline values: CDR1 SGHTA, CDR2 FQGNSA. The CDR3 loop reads CASSLGQGHLLSAFF. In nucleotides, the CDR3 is TGTGCCAGCAGCTTGGGACAGGGACACCTTCTGTCAGCTTTCTTT.

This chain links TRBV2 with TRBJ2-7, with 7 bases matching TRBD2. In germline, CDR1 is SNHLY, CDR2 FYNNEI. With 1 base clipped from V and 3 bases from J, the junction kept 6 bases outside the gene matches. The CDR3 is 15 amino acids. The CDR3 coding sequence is TGTGCCAGCAGTGAAGGCGGGGGTACGCGCTACGAGCAGTACTTC. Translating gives CASSEGGGTRYEQYF.

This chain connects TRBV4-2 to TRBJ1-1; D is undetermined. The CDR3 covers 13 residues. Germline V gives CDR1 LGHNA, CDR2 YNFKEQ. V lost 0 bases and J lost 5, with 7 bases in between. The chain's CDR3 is CASSQDLETEAFF. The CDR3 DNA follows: TGTGCCAGCAGCCAAGATCTGGAGACTGAAGCTTTCTTT.

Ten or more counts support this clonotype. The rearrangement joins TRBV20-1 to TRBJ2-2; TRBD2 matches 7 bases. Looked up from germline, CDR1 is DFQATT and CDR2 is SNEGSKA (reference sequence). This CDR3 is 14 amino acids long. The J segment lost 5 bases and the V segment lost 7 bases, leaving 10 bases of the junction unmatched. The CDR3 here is CSVSRLAGTGELFF. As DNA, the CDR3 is TGCAGTGTTTCTAGACTAGCAGGAACCGGGGAGCTGTTTTTT.

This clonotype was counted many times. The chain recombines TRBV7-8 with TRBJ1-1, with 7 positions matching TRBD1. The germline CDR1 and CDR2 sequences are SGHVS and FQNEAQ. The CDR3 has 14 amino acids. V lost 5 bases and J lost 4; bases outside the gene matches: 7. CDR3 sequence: CASSHDRAGTEAFF. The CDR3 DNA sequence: TGTGCCAGCAGCCACGACAGGGCGGGCACTGAAGCTTTCTTT.

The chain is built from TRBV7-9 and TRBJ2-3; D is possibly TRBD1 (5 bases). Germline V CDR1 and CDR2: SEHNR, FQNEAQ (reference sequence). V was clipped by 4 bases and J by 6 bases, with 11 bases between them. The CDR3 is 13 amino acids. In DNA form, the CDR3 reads TGTGCCAGCAGCTGGCTTAAGGGGGATACGCAGTATTTT. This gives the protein CASSWLKGDTQYF.

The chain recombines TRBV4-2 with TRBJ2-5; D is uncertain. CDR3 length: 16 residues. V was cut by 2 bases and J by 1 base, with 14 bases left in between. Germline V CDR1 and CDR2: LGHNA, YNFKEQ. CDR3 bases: TGTGCCAGCAGCCAAAGCCTATATGACTTCCAAGAGACCCAGTACTTC. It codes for CASSQSLYDFQETQYF.

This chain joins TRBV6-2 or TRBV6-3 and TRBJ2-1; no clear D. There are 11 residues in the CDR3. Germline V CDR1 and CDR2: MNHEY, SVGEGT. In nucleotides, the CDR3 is TGTGGGGGTTCCTCCTACAATGAGCAGTTCTTC. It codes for CGGSSYNEQFF.

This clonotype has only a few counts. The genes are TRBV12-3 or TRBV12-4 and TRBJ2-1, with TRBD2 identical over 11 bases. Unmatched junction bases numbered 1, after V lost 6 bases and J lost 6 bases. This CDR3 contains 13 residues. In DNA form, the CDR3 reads TGTGCCAGCAGGGGACTAGCGGCCAATGAGCAGTTCTTC. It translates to CASRGLAANEQFF.

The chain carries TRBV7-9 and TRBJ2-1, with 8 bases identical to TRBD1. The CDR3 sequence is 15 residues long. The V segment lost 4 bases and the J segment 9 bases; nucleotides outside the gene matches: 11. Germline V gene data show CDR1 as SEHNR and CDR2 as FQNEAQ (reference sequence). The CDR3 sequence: CASSSPSQGAVEQFF. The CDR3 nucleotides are TGTGCCAGCAGCTCCCCTAGCCAGGGGGCGGTTGAGCAGTTCTTC.